This T cell receptor (beta chain) derives from a study of cytomegalovirus exposure and HLA in healthy donors. Overall study findings and caveats: The HLA-A and HLA-B alleles of most subjects were reportedly predicted accurately from TCR beta sequences.

With 60 Vbeta and 13 Jbeta primers, the PCR was carried out. Assay used: immunoSEQ multiplex PCR; TCRdb lists only in-frame clones, some missing. The table includes roughly 38,000 clones, approximately 79% detected once. The CDR3 length is 14 residues. CDR1 and CDR2 from the germline V gene are MNHEY and SVGAGI. V was clipped by 4 bases and J by 3 bases, with 10 bases between them. A note on this clone: Antigen unknown.

The receptor was derived from a woman younger than 45 in good health and CMV-seropositive. The sample taken for sequencing was PBMCs. The chain carries TRBV6-5 and TRBJ2-4; TRBD1 is a possible D gene (6 bases). The CDR3 sequence: CASSLDSNKNIQYF. CDR3 DNA sequence: TGTGCCAGCAGTTTGGACAGTAACAAAAACATTCAGTACTTC.